This TCR beta chain was identified in a study of cytomegalovirus exposure and HLA in healthy donors (dated by TCRdb to 2016 to 2017). Study-wide context: According to an earlier analysis of 587 of the donors, roughly 180 million T cells yielded 90 million to 140 million unique TCR beta sequences and approximately 300 Gb of sequence data. Roughly 300 gigabases of sequencing data and around 80 million unique TCR sequences made up an early release that covered nearly 650 HLA-typed donors. Among the roughly 400 genotyped donors, around 81% belonged to the genetic ancestry cluster associated with self-reported Caucasian donors. The study was designed to test whether signatures of past pathogen exposure could be identified by cataloging public T cell receptors. The T cell repertoires of 700 or so subjects were profiled by immunosequencing and related to cytomegalovirus serostatus. In addition to the first cohort of several hundred subjects, a separate validation cohort of 100 to 150 different subjects was used. High-throughput TCR immunosequencing, statistical association of individual TCRs with disease status, and machine learning were combined to predict cytomegalovirus infection status. A later analysis re-analyzed previously published TCR beta repertoires from 666 donors and added high-resolution HLA genotyping to study TCR occurrence patterns. Rather than drawing on any new phenotypic data, the later analysis identified candidate immune exposures from TCR beta sequences and the way those sequences occurred across donors. In an earlier analysis of roughly 580 of the donors, high-throughput TCR beta sequencing was used to judge whether each TCR beta V gene segment behaved as functional or pseudogenic. Alongside the repertoire data, information on donor age, sex, ethnicity and CMV serostatus was compiled. A later genetic analysis used genome-wide SNP genotypes for about 60% of the roughly 700 donors, treating that subset as a discovery cohort. All discovery cohort repertoires had been generated using a single sequencing platform. Both class I and class II loci were covered by HLA typing, at four-digit resolution. The number of donors typed differed by locus, with roughly 629-640 for A, B, C, DRB1 and DQB1, roughly 520 for DQA1, about 610 for DPA1, and some 440 for DPB1. Because of strong linkage in the cohort, roughly five DR-DQ haplotypes were treated as single units for association and clustering. Among around 400 genotyped donors of the cohort, an average of around 220,000 unique TCR beta nucleotide sequences was sequenced per donor, of which roughly 17% were non-productive.

Study-level results and caveats: Strong co-occurrence of HLA alleles, especially DR and DQ, made assigning TCR associations to individual alleles difficult. In a later analysis, over 15,000 TCR beta sequences were associated with specific HLA alleles at a false discovery rate of 0.05. In this cohort, only TCR beta chains were sequenced, and detectable features were limited by the absence of alpha or paired-chain data. In vitro tests confirmed that three of the cytomegalovirus-associated TCR beta chains recognize cytomegalovirus antigens. In a later analysis, most CMV-associated TCR beta chains were found to appear HLA-restricted, with HLA associations seemingly driven largely by CMV exposure. The sequencing pipeline was judged likely to have produced a cluster of highly shared sequence variants as a technical artifact. Linkage disequilibrium might explain the correlated functional status among segregating V segments, but an unknown experimental factor could not be ruled out. In a later genetic analysis, fewer N-insertions in productive TCRs were reported among donors in an Asian-associated ancestry cluster than the approximately 670-donor mean. An earlier analysis of 450 to 750 of the donors showed that most TCR beta V segments appeared in productive rearrangements either about 90% or about 30% of the time, which broadly matched IMGT annotations. The classifier was reported to diagnose cytomegalovirus status with high specificity and sensitivity in both the original cohort and the validation cohort. Compared with equally common non-associated chains, HLA-associated TCR beta chains in a later analysis were more clonally expanded and had lower generation probabilities. A later genetic analysis associated a missense DCLRE1C variant with V-gene and J-gene trimming of TCR beta chains, and an independent cohort replicated the association. The earlier analysis of about 600 of the donors excluded some 15 rarely observed V segments, including chromosome 9 orphons, because counts were too low. While some public TCRs were present in many individuals, most TCR sequences turned up only very rarely across donors. According to the authors, the approach could potentially be generalized to other disease states and immunological phenotypes. A further reported finding was that TCR beta sequences accurately predicted the HLA-A and HLA-B alleles for most subjects in the first cohort. Some IMGT-functional V segments, including TRBV6-2 and TRBV6-3, could not be told apart with the 87-base-pair reads, so those segments were excluded. According to a later analysis, parvovirus B19, influenza, CMV and Epstein-Barr virus appeared linked to several top co-occurrence clusters. A total of about 150 TCR beta chains were listed by the study as associated with cytomegalovirus. Because HLA typing was unavailable for some donors at each locus, only the typed subset was used in association tests. According to a later analysis, TCR association rates differed among HLA loci, with DRB1 alleles showing the most associated TCRs and HLA-C alleles showing the fewest. Roughly uniform sequencing depth across donors was assumed in presence/absence analyses, although this assumption may not hold. Immune exposure information for the cohort was limited to CMV serostatus.

The cohort was made up of roughly 670 healthy bone marrow donors. Cohort members were all nominally healthy when sampled, although unrecorded immune exposures were likely present. The donor tested CMV seronegative, placing the donor among the 350 to 400 seronegative members of the cohort. A peripheral blood sample was collected from each donor, and TCR beta sequencing was performed on peripheral blood mononuclear cells. Genomic DNA was extracted from the blood cell samples with the Qiagen DNeasy Blood Extraction Kit. CDR1 and CDR2 were assigned from the germline V gene as MRHNA and SNTAGT. Including the terminal cysteine and phenylalanine, the CDR3 comprises 16 residues. Only CDR3 DNA remains: 48 bases, in frame from the first base. Germline trimming amounts to 6 bases on V and 5 bases on J, with 9 as the count of junction bases outside the gene matches. Remarks on this clone: Its antigen has not been determined. No quality values exist for individual bases; no much larger clone is one base distant.

Library construction relied on the immunoSEQ multiplex PCR assay. A mixture of 60 forward primers for TCR Vbeta segments and 13 reverse primers for TCR Jbeta segments was used in the multiplex PCR. The CDR3 region of rearranged TCR beta genes was amplified from genomic DNA by a multiplex PCR assay. On the Illumina HiSeq System, the amplified TCR beta libraries were sequenced as 87-base-pair reads. Under the source paper's analysis protocol: A later analysis counted about 76 million unique TCR beta chains across the 670 or so repertoires, and approximately 11 million of these chains were shared by at least two donors. To remove PCR and sequencing errors, raw reads were error-corrected and collapsed into unique sequences using a nearest-neighbor algorithm that merged closely related sequences. CDR3 sequences were aligned to IMGT reference sequences to assign V, D and J gene segments. For a sequence to be retained, at least a six-nucleotide match to both a V gene segment and a J gene segment was required. A rearrangement was called productive if the CDR3 had no stop codons and remained in frame with V and J, and every other rearrangement was called non-productive. Following IMGT convention, CDR3 was defined as the stretch from the second conserved V-encoded cysteine up to the conserved J-encoded phenylalanine. In an earlier analysis of approximately 500 of the donors, sequences lacking an unambiguous match to a single V gene segment were excluded. An earlier analysis of 587 of the donors called V segments functional above 56.7% productive rearrangements and segregating when the between-donor standard deviation exceeded 5%. A statistical classification framework was developed to diagnose cytomegalovirus status using the catalog of TCR beta chain sequences. In a later analysis, V and J genes were assigned by comparing TCR nucleotide sequences against IMGT/GENE-DB human TR gene sequences. A later analysis assigned CDR3 sequences and most-parsimonious VDJ recombination scenarios with the TCRdist pipeline. In a later analysis, every TCR beta chain was defined by the combination of its CDR3 amino acid sequence and its V-gene family, and reads without a unique V-gene family were dropped. In a later analysis, a few hundred highly shared, low-generation-probability nucleotide sequences were removed to address suspected cross-contamination and a sequencing artifact. In a later analysis, a clonal expansion index was calculated for each public chain from normalized within-repertoire ranks of inferred template counts. In a later analysis, generation probabilities were computed using a VDJ recombination model fitted to out-of-frame rearrangements, and the results were checked against IGoR. In a later analysis, TCR-TCR, TCR-HLA and TCR-CMV co-occurrence was scored with hypergeometric tests, and a repertoire-size bias correction was applied to TCR pairs. False discovery rates were estimated in a later analysis by permuting HLA or CMV assignments 20 times. In a later analysis, co-occurring TCRs were grouped using DBSCAN, and TCRdist sequence similarity was added for clustering within HLA-allele-positive subsets. For co-occurrence clustering, repertoires with fewer than 30,000 or more than 120,000 public chains were excluded, along with 5 or 6 repertoires with anomalous nucleotide sharing. TCRdb's version of the immuneACCESS table is confined to in-frame rearrangements and falls short of the full clone set. An unresolved V gene accounts for under half of the shortfall where checked; the remainder is of unknown origin. The DNA gave D and trimming, while V, J and clone size come from that table. For this sample the table gives some 150,000 clones, of which approximately 83% were detected only once. The ten largest clones capture around 1.7% of the sample.

The chain is encoded by TRBV6-4 joined to TRBJ2-3, with 12 junctional bases fitting TRBD2. This TCR was recovered from a middle-aged woman in good health and CMV-seronegative. The source material was PBMCs. The CDR3 sequence is CASSYRLAGVGDTQYF. The DNA is TGTGCCAGCAGCTACCGACTAGCGGGGGTTGGAGATACGCAGTATTTT.